One sample yielded the 7 T cell receptor beta chains listed below, sequenced in a study of cytomegalovirus exposure and HLA in healthy donors. The PCR made use of 60 Vbeta and 13 Jbeta primers. Produced via immunoSEQ multiplex PCR; TCRdb's table is partial and in-frame only. Seen here are about 130,000 clones, roughly 85% observed once, and the top ten hold 5% to 8.5%. The source material was PBMCs. Every receptor here comes from a man aged 35 to 55 in good health and CMV-seropositive.

This sequence joins TRBV11-2 and TRBJ1-1; 9 nucleotides line up with TRBD1. J gave up 2 bases and V 1 base, and 5 bases lay outside the gene matches. The germline gives CDR1 SGHAT, CDR2 FQNNGV. The CDR3 length is 16 residues. CDR3 in DNA: TGTGCCAGCAGCTTAGTGGGTACAGGGGGCAACACTGAAGCTTTCTTT. Translation: CASSLVGTGGNTEAFF.

A note on this clone: Other DNA sequences in this specimen translate into the identical CDR3. The V gene is TRBV7-9, the J gene TRBJ1-5; maybe TRBD1 (5 bases). Germline lookup yields CDR1 SEHNR and CDR2 FQNEAQ (reference sequence). The V gene lost 3 bases and the J gene lost 1 base, with 7 bases spanning the gap. The CDR3 runs to 14 residues. CDR3 in amino acids: CASSFGQSNQPQHF. For the CDR3, the DNA is TGTGCCAGCAGCTTCGGACAAAGCAATCAGCCCCAGCATTTT. The whole variable domain, remainder taken from reference TRBV7-9 and TRBJ1-5, is DTGVSQNPRHKITKRGQNVTFRCDPISEHNRLYWYRQTLGQGPEFLTYFQNEAQLEKSRLLSDRFSAERPKGSFSTLEIQRTEQGDSAMYLCASSFGQSNQPQHFGDGTRLSIL.

The chain carries TRBV5-6 and TRBJ2-3; TRBD2 matches at 10 bases. Germline values: CDR1 SGHDT, CDR2 YYEEEE. The J segment lost 2 bases and the V segment lost 2 bases, leaving 11 bases of the junction unmatched. This CDR3 contains 18 residues. The CDR3 loop is CASSLGLAGGFNTDTQYF. As DNA, the CDR3 is TGTGCCAGCAGCTTAGGGTTAGCGGGAGGTTTCAACACAGATACGCAGTATTTT.

This chain joins TRBV2 and TRBJ2-5; TRBD1 matches 9 bases. V was pared by 5 bases and J by 4 bases, with 2 bases of the junction left unmatched. The germline V gene encodes CDR1 SNHLY and CDR2 FYNNEI. The length of the CDR3 is 13 residues. The DNA for the CDR3 is TGTGCCAGCAGTTCGGACAGGGGAGAGACCCAGTACTTC. It yields the protein CASSSDRGETQYF.

In regard to this clone: The junction shows a germline mismatch at one end, possibly a read error. The J gene is TRBJ2-1, the V gene TRBV7-7; 14 bases align to TRBD2. This CDR3 contains 19 residues. Germline V gives CDR1 SSHAT, CDR2 FNYEAQ (reference sequence). The CDR3 nucleotides are TGTGCTAGCAGCCCGATGTCGGGACTAGCGGGAGACTCAGTTGATGAGCAGTTCTTC. This encodes CASSPMSGLAGDSVDEQFF.

The chain carries TRBV10-2 and TRBJ1-2; D possibly corresponds to TRBD1 (6 bases). Per the germline V gene, CDR1 is WSHSY and CDR2 is SAAADI. The V and J ends lost 0 bases and 8 bases respectively, with 16 bases between them. The CDR3 consists of 15 residues. The CDR3 DNA is TGCGCCAGCAGTGAGTCTGCGGGAGACACAGGGGGCTACACCTTC. Its translation: CASSESAGDTGGYTF.

The genes are TRBV5-1 and TRBJ2-1; TRBD2 agrees at 9 bases. Germline V gives CDR1 SGHRS, CDR2 YFSETQ. The trim removed 7 bases at V and 5 bases at J, leaving 7 bases unmatched. The CDR3 covers 14 residues. For the CDR3, the DNA is TGCGCCAGCGGCCCCCCTAGCGGGAACAATGAGCAGTTCTTC. Translated, it gives CASGPPSGNNEQFF.